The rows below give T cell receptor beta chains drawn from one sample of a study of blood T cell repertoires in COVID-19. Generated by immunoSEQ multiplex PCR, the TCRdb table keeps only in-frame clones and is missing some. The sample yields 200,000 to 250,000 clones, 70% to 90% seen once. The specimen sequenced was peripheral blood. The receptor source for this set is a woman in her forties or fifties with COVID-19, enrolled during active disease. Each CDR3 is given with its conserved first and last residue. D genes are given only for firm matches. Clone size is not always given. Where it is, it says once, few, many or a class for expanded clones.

CDR3 DNA: TGTGCCAGCAGTGATTCTAGCGGGGGCTTCGACCAAGAGACCCAGTACTTC
CDR3 protein: CASSDSSGGFDQETQYF
D gene: TRBD2
J gene: TRBJ2-5
V gene: TRBV2
clone size: NA

CDR3 DNA: TGTGCCTTTTGGACAGGGGGCCGGAGCACAGATACGCAGTATTTT
CDR3 protein: CAFWTGGRSTDTQYF
D gene: TRBD1
J gene: TRBJ2-3
V gene: TRBV5-4
clone size: once

CDR3 DNA: TGTGCCAGCAGCCAATATAGCAGGGGAAGCACAGATACGCAGTATTTT
CDR3 protein: CASSQYSRGSTDTQYF
D gene: NA
J gene: TRBJ2-3
V gene: TRBV3-1/TRBV3-2
clone size: NA

CDR3 DNA: TGTGCCAGCGGAAGTACAGGGTGGGATAATTCACCCCTCCACTTT
CDR3 protein: CASGSTGWDNSPLHF
D gene: NA
J gene: TRBJ1-6
V gene: TRBV2
clone size: once

CDR3 DNA: TGTGCCAGCAGCTTCGGTCGATCTAACTATGGCTACACCTTC
CDR3 protein: CASSFGRSNYGYTF
D gene: NA
J gene: TRBJ1-2
V gene: TRBV5-6
clone size: few

CDR3 DNA: TGTGCCAGCAGTTACTCGATATCTAGCGAGCAGTATTTT
CDR3 protein: CASSYSISSEQYF
D gene: NA
J gene: TRBJ2-3
V gene: TRBV6-5
clone size: NA

CDR3 DNA: TGTGCCAGCAGCTTGGGGGACAGGATGGGGAACACCATATATTTT
CDR3 protein: CASSLGDRMGNTIYF
D gene: TRBD1
J gene: TRBJ1-3
V gene: TRBV5-6
clone size: NA

CDR3 DNA: TGTGCCACCAGTGATGGGGACAGGGGGCGAGGTGAAAAACTGTTTTTT
CDR3 protein: CATSDGDRGRGEKLFF
D gene: TRBD1
J gene: TRBJ1-4
V gene: TRBV24-1
clone size: NA

CDR3 DNA: TGTGCCAGCCGAGGGACAGGGAAAGATTACGAGCAGTACTTC
CDR3 protein: CASRGTGKDYEQYF
D gene: TRBD1
J gene: TRBJ2-7
V gene: TRBV7-9
clone size: NA

CDR3 DNA: TGCAGCGTTGATCCACAGGGCTTGCACTATGGCTACACCTTC
CDR3 protein: CSVDPQGLHYGYTF
D gene: NA
J gene: TRBJ1-2
V gene: TRBV29-1
clone size: NA

CDR3 DNA: TGTGCCAGCAGCTCAGGGTGGGAGGGCCATTATGGCTACACCTTC
CDR3 protein: CASSSGWEGHYGYTF
D gene: NA
J gene: TRBJ1-2
V gene: TRBV11-2
clone size: NA